This T cell receptor (beta chain) derives from a study of a mutant IDH1 vaccine in newly diagnosed glioma. About the study: Commencement of vaccination occurred 4-6 weeks following radiotherapy alone, or concurrently with temozolomide cycles. Patients previously underwent radiotherapy, temozolomide, or both, and most underwent both.

In germline, CDR1 is MNHNS, CDR2 SASEGT. The CDR3 consists of 15 residues. V was shortened by 10 bases and J by 3 bases, with 19 bases between the two germline ends. Using immunoSEQ multiplex PCR, the repertoire was profiled, and TCRdb retains in-frame clones only, with some absent. The data contain about 84,000 clones, more than 80% of them singletons. Time point meaning: week 47, end of study. Doses of 300 ug of mutant IDH1 20-mer peptide were given with topical imiquimod. General study results and limits: Pseudoprogression seemed unlinked to shifts in top peripheral T cell clonotypes.

Note on this clone: Its antigen is as yet unknown.

The sequence was collected from a man aged 40-49 years with glioma. The chain links TRBV6-1 to TRBJ1-5; D is perhaps TRBD1 (6 bases). The input for sequencing was PBMCs, taken from a glioma patient whose treatment included an IDH1 peptide vaccine. The CDR3 DNA reads as TGTGCCACCGCCCCGGGGGGGCGACACAATCAGCCCCAGCATTTT. It encodes CATAPGGRHNQPQHF.